Below, 8 T cell receptor beta chains from the same sample are listed, as sequenced in a study of shared clonotypes between healthy human individuals. Positively selected for CCR7, the CD45RO-negative cells used as naive CD8 cells excluded terminally differentiated effector memory CD45RA+ cells. The assay was immunoSEQ multiplex PCR, and TCRdb's table has in-frame clones only and misses some. The sample yields some 2,100,000 clones, approximately 94% seen once. Sequencing input: naive CD8+ T cells from PBMCs. The receptors were sampled from a man younger than 35 in good health. Some clones in this sample may be carry-over from other donors' samples.

V gene TRBV2 combines with J gene TRBJ2-7; 8 bases map to TRBD2. V was pared by 2 bases and J by 7 bases, with 10 bases of the junction left unmatched. The CDR3 contains 15 residues. From germline, CDR1 is SNHLY and CDR2 FYNNEI. The CDR3 is CASSERGLVTREQYF. CDR3 sequence (DNA): TGTGCCAGCAGTGAAAGGGGACTAGTCACGAGGGAGCAGTACTTC.

The rearrangement joins TRBV25-1 to TRBJ2-3; D ambiguous. The CDR3 extends over 12 amino acids. In germline, CDR1 is MGHDK, CDR2 SYGVNS. V was shortened by 4 bases and J by 3 bases, with 5 bases between the two germline ends. CDR3 nucleotides: TGTGCCAGCAGTGTCGTTACAGATACGCAGTATTTT. As protein: CASSVVTDTQYF.

This CDR3 is CATTHRGSNQPQHF. CDR3 nucleotides: TGTGCCACCACGCATAGGGGGTCCAATCAGCCCCAGCATTTT. This chain uses TRBV19 with TRBJ1-5; a weak D match, TRBD1 (6 bases). The CDR3 is 14 residues long. CDR1 is LNHDA and CDR2 is SQIVND in the germline V gene (reference sequence). Trimming removed 10 bases from V and 3 bases from J, with 16 bases in between.

V gene TRBV28 combines with J gene TRBJ2-1; D possibly corresponds to TRBD2 (5 bases). The CDR3 length is 14 residues. Germline V gives CDR1 MDHEN, CDR2 SYDVKM. V was trimmed by 7 bases and J by 2 bases, leaving 12 bases between them. The CDR3 protein is CASTQDGTYNEQFF. The CDR3 DNA follows: TGTGCCAGCACCCAGGACGGGACCTACAATGAGCAGTTCTTC. Complete variable domain (other parts from reference TRBV28 and TRBJ2-1): DVKVTQSSRYLVKRTGEKVFLECVQDMDHENMFWYRQDPGLGLRLIYFSYDVKMKEKGDIPEGYSVSREKKERFSLILESASTNQTSMYLCASTQDGTYNEQFFGPGTRLTVL.

The chain has TRBV12-1 and TRBJ1-2. TRBV12-1 is shown as a pseudogene. The CDR3 is made up of 14 amino acids. The CDR3 DNA reads TGTGCCAGCAGCTTTGAATATCTTAGTGGTGGCTACACCTTC. This codes for CASSFEYLSGGYTF.

This clone was seen a single time. The chain links TRBV7-2 to TRBJ2-1; the D gene is possibly TRBD1 (6 bases). With 1 base removed from V and 2 bases from J, the gap between germline ends came to 15 bases. The CDR3 runs to 17 residues. Germline CDR1 and CDR2: SGHTA and FQGNSA. The CDR3 region has the DNA TGTGCCAGCAGCTTAGACGGGACACCCGCGCCCTACAATGAGCAGTTCTTC. Its protein product is CASSLDGTPAPYNEQFF. The full variable domain, its missing parts supplied by reference TRBV7-2 and TRBJ2-1, is GAGVSQSPSNKVTEKGKDVELRCDPISGHTALYWYRQSLGQGLEFLIYFQGNSAPDKSGLPSDRFSAERTGGSVSTLTIQRTQQEDSAVYLCASSLDGTPAPYNEQFFGPGTRLTVL.

The genes are TRBV7-9 and TRBJ2-2; 11 bases match TRBD2. The CDR3 consists of 16 residues. J was trimmed by 6 bases and V by 5 bases; bases with no gene match: 8. The germline V gene has CDR1 SEHNR and CDR2 FQNEAQ (reference sequence). The CDR3 DNA sequence: TGTGCCAGCAGCCCAAGGACTAGCGGGCGGGCCGGGGAGCTGTTTTTT. Amino acid sequence: CASSPRTSGRAGELFF.

V and J are TRBV7-8 and TRBJ1-1; tentative D call: TRBD1 (5 bases). The CDR3 spans 13 residues. Germline V gene data show CDR1 as SGHVS and CDR2 as FQNEAQ. Trimming removed 6 bases from V and 1 base from J, with 9 bases in between. The CDR3 sequence is CASSLQENTEAFF. The CDR3 DNA is TGTGCCAGCAGTTTACAGGAGAACACTGAAGCTTTCTTT.